The table lists the clone carrying this TCR beta chain with many counts. Its antigen is undetermined. This sample is drawn from a study of post-analysis software for immune sequencing data. Germline lookup yields CDR1 DFQATT and CDR2 SNEGSKA (reference sequence). Deletions cut 4 bases from V and 3 bases from J, with 10 bases between. The CDR3 sequence is 14 residues long. The library was made from cDNA and included unique molecular identifiers. Approximately 550,000 cDNA molecules came from roughly 1 to 10 million T cells. TCRdb re-analysed the PCR reads in MiXCR, keeping a single row per CDR3 protein. The table lists about 200,000 distinct CDR3 sequences, approximately 28% of them singletons. Overall study findings and caveats: When the samples were clustered directly with F measure, those that had been prepared in the same batch showed strong co-clustering. The five TRBV segments detected at higher frequency in patients than in controls included TRBV5-6, TRBV5-1 and TRBV20-1.

Sequencing input: blood. The TCR comes from a girl aged 2-17 years with multiple sclerosis. The chain employs TRBV20-1 and TRBJ2-6; D may correspond to TRBD1 or TRBD2 (5 bases each). The CDR3 loop is CSANPGSGANVLTF. In DNA form, the CDR3 reads TGCAGTGCTAACCCAGGGAGTGGGGCCAACGTCCTGACTTTC.